The 28 T cell receptor beta chains below were found in one sample sequenced in a study of blood T cell repertoires in COVID-19. Clones were sequenced by immunoSEQ multiplex PCR, and TCRdb holds only the in-frame ones, with some missing. In the table there are roughly 430,000 clones, more than 70% of which are singletons. Specimen: PBMCs or T cells enriched from blood (not recorded which). All receptors derive from a woman between 18 and 30 years old who had been exposed to COVID-19.

The rearrangement links TRBV3-1 (or the pseudogene TRBV3-2) to TRBJ2-4, with D hard to call. This CDR3 contains 15 residues. V lost 0 bases and J 0 bases, leaving 6 bases between the germline ends. Germline V gene sequence: CDR1 LGHDT, CDR2 YNNKEL (reference sequence). CDR3 bases: TGTGCCAGCAGCCAAGATATACTAGCCAAAAACATTCAGTACTTC. As protein: CASSQDILAKNIQYF.

This clone came up once. This rearrangement joins TRBV27 to TRBJ2-7, with a weak D call TRBD1 (6 bases). The germline V gene encodes CDR1 MNHEY and CDR2 SMNVEV (reference sequence). Trimming pared 4 bases from V and 3 bases from J, leaving 13 bases between. The CDR3 sequence is 14 residues long. CDR3 protein: CASSSPGHLYEQYF. For the CDR3, the DNA is TGTGCCAGCAGTTCGCCGGGACACCTCTACGAGCAGTACTTC.

The V and J genes are TRBV6-5 and TRBJ2-2, with TRBD1 identical over 7 bases. Looked up from germline, CDR1 is MNHEY and CDR2 is SVGAGI. Trimming cost V 6 bases and J 1 base; bases outside gene matches: 2. This CDR3 is 14 amino acids long. The CDR3 sequence: CASSDRVNTGELFF. CDR3 DNA: TGTGCCAGCAGCGACAGGGTGAACACCGGGGAGCTGTTTTTT.

Regarding this clone: The same CDR3 arises from other DNA sequences in this sample as well. The chain employs TRBV28 and TRBJ1-2, with a tentative D call TRBD1 (6 bases). The CDR3 loop spans 12 amino acids. In germline, CDR1 is MDHEN, CDR2 SYDVKM. V lost 6 bases, J lost 5 bases, and 10 bases lay in between. The CDR3 reads CASRTTGYGYTF. As DNA, the CDR3 is TGTGCCAGCAGGACCACAGGGTATGGCTACACCTTC.

The rearrangement links TRBV5-4 to TRBJ2-1; 13 positions agree with TRBD2. CDR1 is SGHNT, CDR2 YYREEE, per germline (reference sequence). The V segment lost 2 bases and the J segment 7 bases; nucleotides outside the gene matches: 3. The CDR3 extends over 15 amino acids. DNA of the CDR3: TGTGCCAGCAGCTTACTAGCGGGGGGGCAAAATGAGCAGTTCTTC. Protein: CASSLLAGGQNEQFF.

This chain joins TRBV28 and TRBJ2-5; 9 bases fit TRBD2. The trim removed 5 bases at V and 4 bases at J, leaving 17 bases unmatched. The CDR3 consists of 18 residues. The V gene's germline CDR1 is MDHEN and CDR2 SYDVKM. The CDR3 DNA sequence: TGTGCCAGCAGTCCGATCCTCGGGGCGGGAGGGGTAGTAGAGACCCAGTACTTC. It codes for CASSPILGAGGVVETQYF.

V usage is TRBV5-4 and J usage is TRBJ2-7, with 10 bases matching TRBD2. J lost 3 bases, V lost 4 bases, and 1 base had no gene match. Germline CDR1 and CDR2: SGHNT and YYREEE (reference sequence). This CDR3 contains 13 residues. In DNA, the CDR3 is TGTGCCAGCAGCCCTAGCGGGAGCTACGAGCAGTACTTC. Translation gives CASSPSGSYEQYF.

This chain connects TRBV12-3 or TRBV12-4 to TRBJ2-7, with a possible D match to TRBD2 (5 bases). V was pared by 5 bases and J by 7 bases, with 12 bases between. This CDR3 region has 12 residues. The DNA of the CDR3 is TGTGCCAGCAGTACTAGTGGGTCGGAGCAGTACTTC. Encoded protein: CASSTSGSEQYF.

This chain connects TRBV12-3 or TRBV12-4 to TRBJ1-2; weak D call: TRBD1 (6 bases). The V gene lost 10 bases and the J gene lost 4 bases, with 16 bases spanning the gap. This CDR3 region has 13 residues. This CDR3 is CANRNRATYGYTF. CDR3 DNA sequence: TGTGCCAACCGAAACAGGGCCACCTATGGCTACACCTTC.

V is TRBV28 and J is TRBJ2-7; the D gene is possibly TRBD1 (5 bases). Trimming removed 6 bases from V and 5 bases from J, with 14 bases in between. CDR1 MDHEN and CDR2 SYDVKM come from the germline V gene. The CDR3 is 13 amino acids. CDR3 coding DNA: TGTGCCAGCAGGGACACGGCTTTGGACGAGCAGTACTTC. This sequence encodes CASRDTALDEQYF.

The gene calls are TRBV7-9 and TRBJ1-1; 7 bases align to TRBD1. Per germline, CDR1 SEHNR and CDR2 FQNEAQ (reference sequence). The CDR3 loop spans 15 amino acids. V dropped 5 bases and J dropped 5; count of bases not matched to a gene: 11. The DNA for the CDR3 is TGTGCCAGCAGCACACCACAGGGGCTGGTTACTGAAGCTTTCTTT. The encoded protein is CASSTPQGLVTEAFF.

The V gene is TRBV21-1, the J gene TRBJ2-7; TRBD2 is the table's D call and was not checked against the DNA. TRBV21-1 is described as a pseudogene. This CDR3 region has 17 residues. The CDR3 sequence: CASTNFPCGEVNYEQYF. CDR3 DNA: TGTGCCAGCACCAATTTCCCGTGTGGGGAGGTGAACTACGAGCAGTACTTC.

Written as DNA, the CDR3 is TGTGCCAGCAGTGAAGCACAGGGGGCGAACACCGGGGAGCTGTTTTTT. Its translation: CASSEAQGANTGELFF. The chain uses TRBV2 and TRBJ2-2, with 8 bases matching TRBD1. Looked up from germline, CDR1 is SNHLY and CDR2 is FYNNEI. J gave up 0 bases and V 0 bases, and 0 bases lay outside the gene matches. This CDR3 has 16 residues.

The sample holds one count of this clone. The V gene is TRBV3-1 (or the pseudogene TRBV3-2), the J gene TRBJ2-1; TRBD2 aligns across 12 bases. CDR1 and CDR2 from the germline V gene are LGHDT and YNNKEL (reference sequence). The CDR3 runs 16 residues. With 1 base clipped from V and 6 bases from J, the junction kept 4 bases outside the gene matches. CDR3 sequence (DNA): TGTGCCAGCAGCCAAGTAGGACTAGCGGGGACCAATGAGCAGTTCTTC. It yields the protein CASSQVGLAGTNEQFF.

The chain couples TRBV28 to TRBJ2-6; D is possibly TRBD1 (6 bases). V was trimmed by 5 bases and J by 4 bases, leaving 12 bases between them. The CDR3 runs to 15 residues. Per germline, CDR1 MDHEN and CDR2 SYDVKM. The CDR3: CASSVQGTGANVLTF. CDR3 sequence (DNA): TGTGCCAGCAGTGTACAGGGAACCGGGGCCAACGTCCTGACTTTC.

The chain has TRBV11-2 and TRBJ2-7, with 7 bases aligning to TRBD2. Germline values: CDR1 SGHAT, CDR2 FQNNGV. The CDR3 runs to 15 residues. Unmatched junction bases numbered 5, after V lost 1 base and J lost 2 bases. CDR3 bases: TGTGCCAGCAGCTTAGGTCTAGCGGAAACCTACGAGCAGTACTTC. Protein product: CASSLGLAETYEQYF.

The sample holds a few counts of this clone. This chain links TRBV4-3 with TRBJ1-1; TRBD1 agrees at 8 bases. The CDR3 runs to 15 residues. The germline CDR1 and CDR2 sequences are LGHNA and YSLEER. V was clipped by 3 bases and J by 4 bases; unmatched bases: 7. CDR3 sequence reads: CASSQVDRGGTEAFF. CDR3 bases: TGCGCCAGCAGCCAGGTAGACAGGGGAGGCACTGAAGCTTTCTTT.

The CDR3 loop reads CAWSGAGNEKLFF. The CDR3 nucleotides are TGTGCCTGGAGTGGGGCGGGGAATGAAAAACTGTTTTTT. The chain employs TRBV30 and TRBJ1-4; no definite D call. Trimming left V 1 base short and J 5 bases short, with 8 bases between. CDR1 GTSNPN and CDR2 SVGIG come from the germline V gene (reference sequence). This CDR3 is 13 amino acids long. The full variable domain, with the rest looked up from reference TRBV30 and TRBJ1-4, is SQTIHQWPATLVQPVGSPLSLECTVEGTSNPNLYWYRQAAGRGLQLLFYSVGIGQISSEVPQNLSASRPQDRQFILSSKKLLLSDSGFYLCAWSGAGNEKLFFGSGTQLSVL.

The chain is built from TRBV10-1 and TRBJ2-3, with 12 bases aligning to TRBD2. The germline CDR1 and CDR2 sequences are WNHNN and SYGVQD (reference sequence). This CDR3 is built from 15 residues. J lost 4 bases, V lost 3 bases, and 2 bases had no gene match. The CDR3 loop is CASSEGTSGSDTQYF. In DNA, the CDR3 is TGCGCCAGCAGTGAAGGGACTAGCGGGTCAGATACGCAGTATTTT.

This chain connects TRBV5-6 to TRBJ1-3; TRBD1 is a possible D gene (5 bases). CDR1 and CDR2 from the germline V gene are SGHDT and YYEEEE. Trimming removed 2 bases at V and 3 bases at J, with 9 bases between. This CDR3 comprises 14 residues. The CDR3 DNA sequence: TGTGCCAGCAGCTTTCGACAGAGTGGAAACACCATATATTTT. This translates into CASSFRQSGNTIYF.

This clone has more than one count but fewer than ten. The chain combines TRBV15 with TRBJ1-2; D is unresolved. V dropped 0 bases and J dropped 6 bases, with 5 bases sitting between them. The CDR3 totals 12 residues. CDR1 LNHNV and CDR2 YYDKDF come from the germline V gene (reference sequence). As DNA, the CDR3 is TGTGCCACCAGCAGAGATCTCGATGGCTACACCTTC. Translating it yields CATSRDLDGYTF. Based on the CDR3 plus reference TRBV15 and TRBJ1-2, the full variable domain is DAMVIQNPRYQVTQFGKPVTLSCSQTLNHNVMYWYQQKSSQAPKLLFHYYDKDFNNEADTPDNFQSRRPNTSFCFLDIRSPGLGDTAMYLCATSRDLDGYTFGSGTRLTVV.

The chain is built from TRBV11-2 and TRBJ2-1; a weak D match, TRBD2 (5 bases). The CDR3 consists of 13 residues. The V end lost 1 base, the J end lost 6 bases, and 7 bases lay between the germline ends. CDR1 is SGHAT, CDR2 FQNNGV, per germline. The CDR3 sequence is CASSLGTSNEQFF. The DNA of the CDR3 is TGTGCCAGCAGCTTAGGGACTTCCAATGAGCAGTTCTTC.

This clone appeared a single time. This chain links TRBV19 with TRBJ1-5; 7 bases match TRBD1. This CDR3 has 13 amino acids. Per germline, CDR1 LNHDA and CDR2 SQIVND (reference sequence). V shed 7 bases, J shed 7 bases, and the junction held 7 bases outside the gene matches. The CDR3 DNA reads TGTGCCAGTAAGACAGGGTTGGGGCAGCCCCAGCATTTT. It codes for CASKTGLGQPQHF.

The chain recombines TRBV25-1 with TRBJ2-7; 7 bases match TRBD1. The ends lost 4 bases at V and 2 bases at J; junction bases unmatched: 5. The CDR3 has 14 amino acids. Germline-derived CDR1 and CDR2 are MGHDK and SYGVNS. This CDR3 is CASSGSGTAYEQYF. The CDR3, as DNA: TGTGCCAGCAGTGGCTCCGGGACAGCCTACGAGCAGTACTTC.

The J gene is TRBJ1-2, the V gene TRBV7-9; D unclear. This CDR3 is 11 amino acids long. V gave up 4 bases and J gave up 5 bases, with 5 bases separating them. Germline assignment: CDR1 SEHNR and CDR2 FQNEAQ (reference sequence). The CDR3 loop reads CASSWTYGYTF. The CDR3 nucleotides are TGTGCCAGCAGCTGGACTTATGGCTACACCTTC.

The rearrangement uses TRBV10-2 and TRBJ2-1; the match to TRBD1 covers 8 bases. Germline V gene data show CDR1 as WSHSY and CDR2 as SAAADI. J was trimmed by 9 bases and V by 8 bases; bases with no gene match: 9. The CDR3 length is 13 residues. In DNA, the CDR3 is TGCGCCAGCGATCTGTCAGGGGGCGGTGAGCAGTTCTTC. Residues: CASDLSGGGEQFF.

V is TRBV5-6 and J is TRBJ1-4; unclear D gene. The CDR3 totals 13 residues. Deletions cut 4 bases from V and 8 bases from J, with 12 bases between. Germline assignment: CDR1 SGHDT and CDR2 YYEEEE. The CDR3 loop reads CASSNTAVEKLFF. CDR3 sequence (DNA): TGTGCCAGCAGCAACACGGCGGTGGAAAAACTGTTTTTT.

The chain has TRBV21-1 and TRBJ1-5; TRBD1 is the table's D call, not checked against the DNA. TRBV21-1 is described as a pseudogene. CDR3 length equals 17 residues. CDR3 in amino acids: CASSAKKQGVINQPQHF. In DNA form, the CDR3 reads TGTGCCAGCAGCGCAAAGAAACAGGGGGTGATCAATCAGCCCCAGCATTTT.